A single sample gave rise to the 14 T cell receptor beta chains below, sequenced in a study of PD-1 blockade in mismatch repair-deficient tumors. Assay used: immunoSEQ multiplex PCR; TCRdb lists only in-frame clones, some missing. This table has over 75,000 clones, around 85% appearing once. Sample: peripheral blood, taken 12 weeks after starting pembrolizumab. Every receptor here comes from an adult with mismatch repair-deficient cancer.

This clone has only one observation. V is TRBV7-9 and J is TRBJ2-7; TRBD2 matches 10 bases. Trimming cost V 2 bases and J 2 bases; bases outside gene matches: 15. From germline, CDR1 is SEHNR and CDR2 FQNEAQ (reference sequence). The CDR3 runs to 19 residues. CDR3 in amino acids: CASSLTKQVGLAETYEQYF. In DNA, the CDR3 is TGTGCCAGCAGCTTAACCAAGCAAGTAGGACTAGCGGAGACCTACGAGCAGTACTTC.

This clone was seen just once. The J gene is TRBJ1-1, the V gene TRBV4-3, with a tentative D call TRBD1 (6 bases). The germline V gene encodes CDR1 LGHNA and CDR2 YSLEER. The V gene lost 0 bases and the J gene lost 10 bases, with 18 bases spanning the gap. The length of the CDR3 is 15 residues. CDR3 protein: CASSQDSLQGLGAFF. CDR3 nucleotides: TGCGCCAGCAGCCAAGATTCATTACAGGGTTTGGGAGCTTTCTTT.

The chain uses TRBV4-2 and TRBJ2-3; D not resolved. CDR1 is LGHNA, CDR2 YNFKEQ, per germline. The CDR3 is 14 amino acids. The V end was cut by 3 bases, the J end by 4 bases, with 11 bases between. The CDR3 is CASSHSDGADTQYF. DNA for the CDR3: TGTGCCAGCAGCCACAGCGATGGGGCAGATACGCAGTATTTT.

The V call is TRBV2, the J call TRBJ2-3; tentatively, D is TRBD2 (5 bases). Looked up from germline, CDR1 is SNHLY and CDR2 is FYNNEI. The CDR3 totals 14 residues. Trimming pared 6 bases from V and 5 bases from J, leaving 15 bases between. This chain's CDR3 is CASSDPGVRDTQYF. DNA for the CDR3: TGTGCCAGCAGCGACCCCGGGGTTAGAGATACGCAGTATTTT.

This chain connects TRBV12-5 to TRBJ1-1; 8 bases agree with TRBD1. V trimming: 1 base; J trimming: 10 bases; junction bases outside the gene matches: 2. Germline V gene sequence: CDR1 LGHNT, CDR2 FRNRAP. CDR3 length equals 12 residues. The CDR3 sequence: CASGLGQGRAFF. The DNA for the CDR3 is TGTGCTAGTGGTTTGGGACAGGGGCGAGCTTTCTTT.

The chain joins TRBV6-6 to TRBJ2-3; D uncertain. CDR1 and CDR2 (germline): MNHNY, SVGAGI (reference sequence). CDR3 size: 11 residues. With 7 bases removed from V and 6 bases from J, the gap between germline ends came to 8 bases. The CDR3 region is CASMGRDTQYF. In nucleotides, the CDR3 is TGTGCCAGCATGGGCCGTGATACGCAGTATTTT.

This chain uses TRBV5-1 with TRBJ1-4; the D gene is possibly TRBD1 (6 bases). V was cut by 4 bases and J by 4 bases, with 26 bases left in between. The CDR3 extends over 19 amino acids. Germline CDR1 SGHRS, CDR2 YFSETQ. The CDR3 DNA sequence: TGCGCCAGCAGCCGCGATCCGGGGACACTCCTCAGGGGTAATGAAAAACTGTTTTTT. Amino acids: CASSRDPGTLLRGNEKLFF.

Comments on this clone: Other DNA sequences in the same sample also yield this CDR3. This chain connects TRBV29-1 to TRBJ2-5; 7 bases align to TRBD1. With 6 bases clipped from V and 5 bases from J, the junction kept 0 bases outside the gene matches. Germline CDR1 and CDR2: SQVTM and ANQGSEA. The CDR3 is made up of 10 amino acids. The DNA for the CDR3 is TGCAGCGTGGGACAGGAGACCCAGTACTTC. Protein: CSVGQETQYF.

V and J are TRBV6-6 and TRBJ2-1; 8 bases are shared with TRBD2. Germline V lookup: CDR1 MNHNY, CDR2 SVGAGI (reference sequence). Unmatched junction bases numbered 4, after V lost 2 bases and J lost 10 bases. The CDR3 covers 13 residues. CDR3 loop: CASSYQTSGEQFF. The CDR3, as DNA: TGTGCCAGCAGTTACCAAACTAGCGGAGAGCAGTTCTTC.

The chain combines TRBV11-2 with TRBJ2-1; 10 bases line up with TRBD2. Trimming at V came to 5 bases and at J to 7 bases, leaving 5 bases not matched to a gene. Germline V gene lookup returns CDR1 SGHAT and CDR2 FQNNGV. This CDR3 is 14 amino acids long. The CDR3 reads CASSPQLAGNEQFF. DNA for the CDR3: TGTGCCAGCAGCCCCCAACTAGCGGGGAATGAGCAGTTCTTC.

This clone occurred a few times. This chain joins TRBV12-5 and TRBJ1-3; D remains ambiguous. The CDR3 sequence is 14 residues long. Trimming removed 7 bases from V and 1 base from J, with 11 bases in between. The V gene's germline CDR1 is LGHNT and CDR2 FRNRAP. The CDR3: CASAPPGSGNTIYF. CDR3 sequence (DNA): TGTGCTAGTGCCCCCCCGGGATCTGGAAACACCATATATTTT.

The rearrangement joins TRBV5-1 to TRBJ1-1, with 12 bases lining up with TRBD1. CDR3 size: 15 residues. V lost 0 bases to trimming and J lost 7 bases; unmatched junction nucleotides: 4. The V gene's germline CDR1 is SGHRS and CDR2 YFSETQ. CDR3 nucleotides: TGCGCCAGCAGCTTGGTCGGGACAGGGGGCGGTGAAGCTTTCTTT. Its protein product is CASSLVGTGGGEAFF. The variable domain in full, with the rest retrieved from reference TRBV5-1 and TRBJ1-1, is KAGVTQTPRYLIKTRGQQVTLSCSPISGHRSVSWYQQTPGQGLQFLFEYFSETQRNKGNFPGRFSGRQFSNSRSEMNVSTLELGDSALYLCASSLVGTGGGEAFFGQGTRLTVV.

This chain uses TRBV4-1 with TRBJ1-5, with TRBD1 matching 7 bases. Trimming removed 6 bases from V and 4 bases from J; junction bases left unmatched: 6. CDR3 length: 14 amino acids. CDR1 MGHRA and CDR2 YSYEKL come from the germline V gene. CDR3 in amino acids: CASSGGQSNQPQHF. CDR3 in DNA: TGCGCCAGCAGTGGGGGACAGTCTAATCAGCCCCAGCATTTT.

This chain connects TRBV12-5 to TRBJ2-7; unclear D gene. The V gene lost 1 base and the J gene lost 10 bases, with 14 bases spanning the gap. CDR3 length equals 13 residues. Germline V gene sequence: CDR1 LGHNT, CDR2 FRNRAP. CDR3 region: CASGLDAIRDQYF. The DNA for the CDR3 is TGTGCTAGTGGTTTGGACGCGATTAGGGATCAGTACTTC.